The clone carrying this T cell receptor (beta chain) has only a few counts. Its target is not known. The V and J ends lost 4 bases and 4 bases respectively, with 12 bases between them. This CDR3 region has 14 residues. The V gene's germline CDR1 is SGHTA and CDR2 FQGTGA. The data were taken from a study of identical twins. TCRdb used MiXCR to reprocess the 5' RACE reads, holding one entry per CDR3 protein. Of about 470,000 distinct CDR3 sequences listed, 24% were seen once; the top ten hold 2.9%. All donors comprised healthy Caucasians. Findings of the study overall: Fewer insertions marked abundant cord blood beta clonotypes; young adult naive trended weakly, memory not at all.

These data also featured in a second study, about T cells expressing NK-cell markers. This second report adds: The TCR beta repertoires originated in sorted CD3+CD56+NKG2C+, CD3+CD56+NKG2C- and CD3+CD56-NKG2C+ T cells. The dominant NKG2C+ clonotypes represented roughly 1.0-7.5% of CD8+ T cells in over 5 donors.

This clonotype was sampled from a woman under 30 in good health. Specimen: CD4+ T cells sorted from blood. The chain links TRBV7-3 to TRBJ2-3, with D unclear. CDR3 DNA sequence: TGTGCCAGCAGCTCAAAGGGTGGGGCAGATACGCAGTATTTT. This sequence encodes CASSSKGGADTQYF.